This T cell receptor (beta chain) was identified in a study of vaccination effects on CD4 cells after COVID-19. Antigen-specific CD4+ T cells were expanded (with viral peptide pools) by the ViraFEST assay ahead of sequencing. Isolating CD4+ T cells followed about 11 days of culture. Vaccine administered to participants consisted of two doses of either BNT162b2 or mRNA-1273. The data were produced by immunoSEQ multiplex PCR, yet TCRdb's version contains in-frame clones alone and is incomplete. The table records around 16,000 clones, 70% to 80% of them present only once. About this clone itself: Its antigen is unidentified.

V lost 6 bases and J lost 4, with 9 bases in between. The CDR3 is made up of 13 amino acids. Germline CDR1 and CDR2: SNHLY and FYNNEI. The chain carries TRBV2 and TRBJ2-2; TRBD1 might be the D (6 bases). The material was CD4+ T cells from PBMCs cultured with HCoV-NL63 spike peptides, obtained after COVID-19 vaccination. This clonotype was obtained from a human donor who received a COVID-19 vaccine. This CDR3 is CASRFRGTGELFF. CDR3 in DNA: TGTGCCAGCAGGTTCAGGGGCACCGGGGAGCTGTTTTTT. The whole variable domain, filled in from reference TRBV2 and TRBJ2-2, reads EPEVTQTPSHQVTQMGQEVILRCVPISNHLYFYWYRQILGQKVEFLVSFYNNEISEKSEIFDDQFSVERPDGSNFTLKIRSTKLEDSAMYFCASRFRGTGELFFGEGSRLTVL.